The 18 T cell receptor beta chains in this list originate from one sample, sequenced in a study of cytomegalovirus exposure and HLA in healthy donors. PCR employed 60 Vbeta and 13 Jbeta primers. The protocol was immunoSEQ multiplex PCR, while the TCRdb copy is restricted to in-frame clones and leaves out a portion. The sample lists fewer than 100,000 clones, around four fifths occurring once. Sequencing was performed on PBMCs. The receptors were gathered from a woman aged 55 to 70 in good health and CMV-seronegative.

The chain recombines TRBV18 with TRBJ2-3; perhaps TRBD2 as D (5 bases). The V gene's germline CDR1 is KGHSH and CDR2 LQKENI. CDR3 length: 13 amino acids. V was clipped by 2 bases and J by 5 bases, with 8 bases between them. The CDR3 spells CASSPGLEDTQYF. The DNA of the CDR3 is TGTGCCAGCTCACCAGGACTGGAAGATACGCAGTATTTT. Looking up the rest from reference TRBV18 and TRBJ2-3 gives the full variable domain: NAGVMQNPRHLVRRRGQEARLRCSPMKGHSHVYWYRQLPEEGLKFMVYLQKENIIDESGMPKERFSAEFPKEGPSILRIQQVVRGDSAAYFCASSPGLEDTQYFGPGTRLTVL.

This rearrangement joins TRBV4-3 to TRBJ2-5; TRBD2 aligns across 7 bases. V was clipped by 4 bases and J by 3 bases; unmatched bases: 5. Germline CDR1 reads LGHNA; CDR2 reads YSLEER. This CDR3 is built from 14 residues. CDR3 residues: CASSRLGREETQYF. The CDR3 coding sequence is TGCGCCAGCAGCCGGCTGGGGAGGGAAGAGACCCAGTACTTC.

The rearrangement uses TRBV2 and TRBJ2-7; 9 bases map to TRBD1. This CDR3 region has 15 residues. The V gene end was trimmed by 8 bases and the J gene end by 0 bases; junction bases not matched to a gene: 8. Per the germline V gene, CDR1 is SNHLY and CDR2 is FYNNEI. The CDR3 spells CASLPGQGHSYEQYF. CDR3 DNA sequence: TGTGCCAGCCTACCGGGACAGGGTCACTCCTACGAGCAGTACTTC.

The V gene is TRBV5-4, the J gene TRBJ2-1; TRBD2 is a possible D gene (7 bases). Per germline, CDR1 SGHNT and CDR2 YYREEE (reference sequence). This CDR3 has 15 residues. V was trimmed by 2 bases and J by 3 bases, leaving 12 bases between them. CDR3 protein: CASSLRGGGYNEQFF. CDR3 bases: TGTGCCAGCAGCTTAAGAGGGGGGGGCTACAATGAGCAGTTCTTC. Looking up the rest from reference TRBV5-4 and TRBJ2-1 gives the full variable domain: ETGVTQSPTHLIKTRGQQVTLRCSSQSGHNTVSWYQQALGQGPQFIFQYYREEENGRGNFPPRFSGLQFPNYSSELNVNALELDDSALYLCASSLRGGGYNEQFFGPGTRLTVL.

The rearrangement uses TRBV19 and TRBJ2-5, with D maybe TRBD1 (5 bases). The CDR3 runs 15 residues. Germline CDR1 and CDR2: LNHDA and SQIVND (reference sequence). Trimming left V 2 bases short and J 5 bases short, with 15 bases between. The CDR3 nucleotides are TGTGCCAGTAGTATAACAGCTAACTCAGGGGAGACCCAGTACTTC. Translation gives CASSITANSGETQYF.

This clone was recorded only once. The CDR3: CASRATGDSAFF. For the CDR3, the DNA is TGCGCCAGCAGGGCCACAGGGGATAGCGCTTTCTTT. The chain is built from TRBV5-1 and TRBJ1-1; TRBD1 matches 7 bases. CDR3 length: 12 residues. The ends lost 5 bases at V and 11 bases at J; junction bases unmatched: 9. The V gene's germline CDR1 is SGHRS and CDR2 YFSETQ.

This clone showed up just a few times. The chain links TRBV7-2 to TRBJ1-3; TRBD1 matches 7 bases. The CDR3 length is 15 residues. In germline, CDR1 is SGHTA, CDR2 FQGNSA. Trimming removed 1 base from V and 3 bases from J; junction bases left unmatched: 3. DNA of the CDR3: TGTGCCAGCAGCTTAGTTACAGGGGTTGGAAACACCATATATTTT. It translates to CASSLVTGVGNTIYF.

The chain uses TRBV18 and TRBJ1-2; 9 nucleotides align to TRBD1. This CDR3 contains 15 residues. Trimming removed 3 bases from V and 2 bases from J; junction bases left unmatched: 4. Looked up from germline, CDR1 is KGHSH and CDR2 is LQKENI. CDR3: CASSPSGTGNYGYTF. CDR3 bases: TGTGCCAGCTCACCGTCCGGGACAGGGAACTATGGCTACACCTTC. Based on the CDR3 plus reference TRBV18 and TRBJ1-2, the full variable domain is NAGVMQNPRHLVRRRGQEARLRCSPMKGHSHVYWYRQLPEEGLKFMVYLQKENIIDESGMPKERFSAEFPKEGPSILRIQQVVRGDSAAYFCASSPSGTGNYGYTFGSGTRLTVV.

This chain joins TRBV19 and TRBJ1-1; TRBD1 matches at 8 bases. The CDR3 covers 17 residues. V shed 4 bases, J shed 0 bases, and the junction held 10 bases outside the gene matches. Germline-derived CDR1 and CDR2 are LNHDA and SQIVND (reference sequence). The CDR3 sequence is CASSTRQGYAVNTEAFF. In DNA, the CDR3 is TGTGCCAGTAGTACCCGACAGGGGTACGCTGTGAACACTGAAGCTTTCTTT.

The genes are TRBV5-1 and TRBJ2-7; 10 nucleotides match TRBD1. The length of the CDR3 is 14 residues. From germline, CDR1 is SGHRS and CDR2 YFSETQ. V lost 3 bases, J lost 5 bases, and 5 bases stayed unmatched. CDR3 region: CASSSTGGWNEQYF. CDR3 nucleotides: TGCGCCAGCAGCTCGACAGGGGGCTGGAACGAGCAGTACTTC.

V gene TRBV10-3 combines with J gene TRBJ1-1, with TRBD1 matching over 7 bases. Germline V gives CDR1 ENHRY, CDR2 SYGVKD. The CDR3 is made up of 13 amino acids. J gave up 6 bases and V 11 bases, and 12 bases lay outside the gene matches. CDR3 region: CASKDRQGPEAFF. The CDR3 nucleotides are TGTGCCTCCAAGGACAGGCAGGGACCTGAAGCTTTCTTT.

The J gene is TRBJ2-5, the V gene TRBV6-6; D is possibly TRBD2 (5 bases). This CDR3 is 16 amino acids long. Trimming removed 0 bases from V and 5 bases from J, with 16 bases in between. Per germline, CDR1 MNHNY and CDR2 SVGAGI (reference sequence). The CDR3 loop reads CASSYSIGLSGETQYF. CDR3 nucleotides: TGTGCCAGCAGTTACTCGATCGGTCTCTCGGGGGAGACCCAGTACTTC.

The V gene is TRBV2, the J gene TRBJ1-5; the D is unclear. The length of the CDR3 is 15 residues. The V gene's germline CDR1 is SNHLY and CDR2 FYNNEI. Trimming took off 6 bases at V and 7 bases at J, with 19 bases between the two ends. The CDR3 sequence: CASSQEVVGGQPQHF. The CDR3 DNA reads as TGTGCCAGCAGCCAAGAGGTCGTGGGAGGCCAGCCCCAGCATTTT.

In its sample, this clone was seen once. V is TRBV27 and J is TRBJ2-5, with D perhaps TRBD1 (6 bases). The V end was cut by 8 bases, the J end by 1 base, with 11 bases between. The CDR3 loop spans 13 amino acids. The germline V gene encodes CDR1 MNHEY and CDR2 SMNVEV (reference sequence). CDR3 residues: CASRTGLQETQYF. CDR3 DNA: TGTGCCAGCCGAACAGGGCTCCAAGAGACCCAGTACTTC.

The chain links TRBV10-3 to TRBJ1-5; D possibly corresponds to TRBD1 (5 bases). The V gene lost 3 bases and the J gene lost 5 bases, with 11 bases spanning the gap. CDR1 is ENHRY and CDR2 is SYGVKD in the germline V gene. The CDR3 consists of 14 residues. The CDR3 loop is CAISEGEGDQPQHF. In DNA, the CDR3 is TGTGCCATCAGTGAAGGGGAAGGGGATCAGCCCCAGCATTTT.

The gene calls are TRBV11-3 and TRBJ1-5; maybe TRBD1 (5 bases). With 2 bases removed from V and 4 bases from J, the gap between germline ends came to 12 bases. The CDR3 extends over 15 amino acids. Germline lookup yields CDR1 SGHNT and CDR2 YENEEA. The CDR3 region is CASSLSARDNQPQHF. The CDR3 DNA sequence: TGTGCCAGCAGCTTATCGGCCAGGGATAATCAGCCCCAGCATTTT.

V is TRBV5-4 and J is TRBJ2-2; TRBD2 aligns across 12 bases. In germline, CDR1 is SGHNT, CDR2 YYREEE (reference sequence). With 0 bases clipped from V and 7 bases from J, the junction kept 4 bases outside the gene matches. CDR3 length: 16 amino acids. This CDR3 is CASSLGLAGDIGELFF. CDR3 sequence (DNA): TGTGCCAGCAGCTTGGGACTAGCGGGGGATATCGGGGAGCTGTTTTTT.

This clone showed up just a few times. The chain combines TRBV19 with TRBJ1-2, with 8 bases that match TRBD1. The germline V gene encodes CDR1 LNHDA and CDR2 SQIVND (reference sequence). J gave up 2 bases and V 4 bases, and 6 bases lay outside the gene matches. CDR3 length: 15 amino acids. The CDR3 loop is CASSNSGTGNYGYTF. The CDR3 nucleotides are TGTGCCAGTAGTAACTCTGGGACAGGAAACTATGGCTACACCTTC.